This TCR beta chain is from a study of Tregs in tolerant kidney transplant recipients. Looking at the study overall: Related graft donors supplied nonmyeloablative bone marrow transplants, and mixed chimerism was transient.

Here immunoSEQ multiplex PCR was the method, and the copy in TCRdb shows in-frame clones only, minus some. This table holds approximately 100,000 clones, under 95% found once. Whole-study findings and limits: Tolerant patients' donor-specific Tregs expanded beyond overall Tregs, suggesting antigen-driven growth. Biological reproducibility was not directly addressed in this study.

In the case of this clone: No antigen is known for it.

Thawed PBMCs were FACS-sorted into unstimulated CD4+CD25+CD127- regulatory T cells, CD4+CD25- non-regulatory cells, CD4 and CD8 cells. V gave up 6 bases and J gave up 7 bases; unmatched junction bases: 11. The CDR3 extends over 14 amino acids. Germline CDR1 is MNHNY and CDR2 is SVGAGI (reference sequence). V is TRBV6-6 and J is TRBJ2-5, with 7 bases matching TRBD1. The sequenced sample was CD4+ T cells from blood, obtained before the transplant. This receptor was taken from a human donor who received a combined kidney and bone marrow transplant. DNA of the CDR3: TGTGCCAGCAGGGTACAGGGGAAGGAGGTGACCCAGTACTTC. Translation gives CASRVQGKEVTQYF.